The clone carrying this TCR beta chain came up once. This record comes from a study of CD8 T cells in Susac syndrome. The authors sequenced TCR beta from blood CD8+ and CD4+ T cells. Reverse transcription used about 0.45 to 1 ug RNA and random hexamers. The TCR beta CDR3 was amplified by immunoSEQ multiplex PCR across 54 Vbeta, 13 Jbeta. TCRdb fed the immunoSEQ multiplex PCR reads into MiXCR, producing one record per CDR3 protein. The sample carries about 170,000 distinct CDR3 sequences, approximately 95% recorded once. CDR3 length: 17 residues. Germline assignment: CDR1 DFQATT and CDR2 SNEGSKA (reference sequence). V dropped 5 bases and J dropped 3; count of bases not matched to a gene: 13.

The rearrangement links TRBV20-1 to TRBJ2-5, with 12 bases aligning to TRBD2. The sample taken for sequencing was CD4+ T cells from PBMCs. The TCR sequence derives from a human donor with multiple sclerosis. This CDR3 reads CSASPTSGRKLEETQYF. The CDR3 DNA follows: TGCAGTGCTTCCCCGACTAGCGGGAGAAAACTAGAAGAGACCCAGTACTTC.